The sequence of this T cell receptor (beta chain) was determined in a study of shared clonotypes between healthy human individuals. The sample holds one count of this clone. Donors were healthy HIV-negative adults without recent acute infections or vaccinations. CDR1 is SGHNT and CDR2 is YYREEE in the germline V gene (reference sequence). V lost 0 bases, J lost 5 bases, and 8 bases lay in between. The CDR3 runs to 13 residues. Each cell subset's genomic DNA was divided evenly among several immunoSEQ plates. Sequencing was performed on unsorted PBMC DNA using ten immunoSEQ deep assay plates. Sequencing used immunoSEQ multiplex PCR; TCRdb keeps in-frame clones, though not all of them. The data contain approximately 440,000 clones, approximately 77% of them seen just once; the ten biggest clones take up around 12%.

The sample taken for sequencing was PBMCs. The chain has TRBV5-4 and TRBJ1-2; D unresolved. The source of this sequence is a middle-aged woman in good health. Some clones in this sample may be carry-over from other donors' samples. This CDR3 reads CASSLVDSYGYTF. The CDR3 coding sequence is TGTGCCAGCAGCTTGGTTGACTCGTATGGCTACACCTTC.